Included here is one T cell receptor beta chain sequence, with context. Patients at the Seattle site were enrolled during active infection and followed longitudinally. The data belong to a study of blood T cell repertoires in COVID-19. Background on the study: The study drew acute and convalescent COVID-19 samples from the United States, Italy and Spain. T cells, B-cell-depleted T cells, or PBMCs provided the cDNA or gDNA that served as material.

Data came from immunoSEQ multiplex PCR; TCRdb stores just in-frame clones and leaves some out. The sample consists of around 300,000 clones, 75% to 95% of them appearing once. Trimming cost V 3 bases and J 6 bases, with 9 bases left between them. CDR3 length: 13 amino acids. The germline gives CDR1 LGHDT, CDR2 YNNKEL (reference sequence). This receptor was obtained from a woman younger than 45 with COVID-19, enrolled during active disease. The sample consisted of peripheral blood. The chain carries TRBV3-1 (or the pseudogene TRBV3-2) and TRBJ2-1; D gene uncertain. The CDR3 DNA reads TGTGCCAGCAGCCACCCCCTAGGCAATGAGCAGTTCTTC. Its protein product is CASSHPLGNEQFF.